The 8 T cell receptor beta chains given below trace back to one sample, sequenced in a study of regulatory T cells in long-lasting Graves disease. Both iRepertoire HTBI primers and Arm-PCR of CDR3 regions were used to build the TCR beta libraries. In TCRdb, the multiplex PCR reads were re-called with MiXCR into one record per CDR3 protein. The data hold hundreds of thousands of distinct CDR3 sequences, with roughly 15% observed a single time. The time point: newly diagnosed GD, antithyroid drugs for less than 3 months. Following extraction of RNA from PBMCs, that RNA was used to make the TCR library. These records were also assigned to another study, of T cells in Graves' hyperthyroidism and ophthalmopathy.

The source was peripheral blood mononuclear cells (PBMCs), collected at new diagnosis, from a patient treated with antithyroid drugs. The origin of the receptors is a woman in her 40s with Graves disease.

The chain employs TRBV12-3 or TRBV12-4 and TRBJ2-3; the D gene is possibly TRBD2 (6 bases). V gave up 7 bases and J gave up 2 bases, with 16 bases separating them. The CDR3 runs 15 residues. CDR3 sequence reads: CASTQWRDYTDTQYF. The CDR3 DNA is TGTGCCAGCACCCAATGGAGGGATTACACAGATACGCAGTATTTT.

This clonotype was seen at least ten times. The V call is TRBV11-2, the J call TRBJ2-7; D is ambiguous. The CDR3 is 17 amino acids. V lost 1 base and J lost 0, with 16 bases in between. Germline V CDR1 and CDR2: SGHAT, FQNNGV. CDR3 protein: CASSLAVGGASSYEQYF. The CDR3 region has the DNA TGTGCCAGCAGCTTAGCGGTTGGTGGTGCTAGCTCCTACGAGCAGTACTTC.

The chain is built from TRBV6-9 and TRBJ2-7; D is ambiguous. CDR1 is MNHGY and CDR2 is SVAAGI in the germline V gene. V gave up 4 bases and J gave up 2 bases, with 12 bases separating them. The CDR3 runs to 14 residues. The DNA for the CDR3 is TGTGCCAGCAGTTCGTTGGACGGTACCTACGAGCAGTACTTC. This codes for CASSSLDGTYEQYF.

The table lists this clonotype with many counts. The chain joins TRBV18 to TRBJ1-3; a possible D gene is TRBD1 (5 bases). The V end lost 3 bases, the J end lost 0 bases, and 15 bases lay between the germline ends. Germline V gene sequence: CDR1 KGHSH, CDR2 LQKENI. The CDR3 covers 17 residues. CDR3 sequence reads: CASSPRDLRSSGNTIYF. In DNA form, the CDR3 reads TGTGCCAGCTCACCCCGGGACCTACGTAGCTCTGGAAACACCATATATTTT.

The gene calls are TRBV25-1 and TRBJ1-5; no reliable D call. Trimming stripped 4 bases from V and 2 bases from J, with 12 bases between. The CDR3 totals 15 residues. CDR1 is MGHDK and CDR2 is SYGVNS in the germline V gene. CDR3 bases: TGTGCCAGCAGTGGGGGAGGAACCGGCAATCAGCCCCAGCATTTT. Its translation is CASSGGGTGNQPQHF.

The chain links TRBV19 to TRBJ1-1; a possible D gene is TRBD1 (6 bases). Germline CDR1 is LNHDA and CDR2 is SQIVND (reference sequence). Trimming left V 5 bases short and J 2 bases short, with 15 bases between. There are 15 residues in the CDR3. The CDR3 sequence: CASSPTTGSNTEAFF. The CDR3 DNA reads TGTGCCAGTAGTCCAACGACAGGTTCTAACACTGAAGCTTTCTTT.

A word on this clonotype: A read error is possible here, since a much larger clone lies one base away. J is TRBJ1-4 and V is TRBV6-1; 7 nucleotides align to TRBD1. CDR3 length: 16 amino acids. Germline CDR1 reads MNHNS; CDR2 reads SASEGT. V lost 6 bases, J lost 3 bases, and 10 bases stayed unmatched. CDR3 coding DNA: TGTGCCAGCAGCCTTCTTGGGACAGCAGCTAATGAAAAACTGTTTTTT. Translated, it gives CASSLLGTAANEKLFF.

This clonotype occurred many times. DNA of the CDR3: TGTGCCAGCAGTTCACCGGGACTAGGCACCGGGGAGCTGTTTTTT. This codes for CASSSPGLGTGELFF. The V and J genes are TRBV28 and TRBJ2-2; 8 nucleotides agree with TRBD2. CDR1 and CDR2 from the germline V gene are MDHEN and SYDVKM. The CDR3 runs 15 residues. With V trimmed by 4 bases and J by 4 bases, 5 bases remained unmatched. Together with reference TRBV28 and TRBJ2-2, the CDR3 gives the full variable domain: DVKVTQSSRYLVKRTGEKVFLECVQDMDHENMFWYRQDPGLGLRLIYFSYDVKMKEKGDIPEGYSVSREKKERFSLILESASTNQTSMYLCASSSPGLGTGELFFGEGSRLTVL.